This entry lists 24 T cell receptor beta chains sequenced from one sample in a study of cytomegalovirus exposure and HLA in healthy donors. The protocol was immunoSEQ multiplex PCR, while the TCRdb copy is restricted to in-frame clones and leaves out a portion. The data show tens of thousands of clones, around 90% seen once. The specimen was PBMCs. The receptors shown here come from a young woman in good health and CMV-seropositive.

The chain carries TRBV7-8 and TRBJ1-1; D is possibly TRBD1 (6 bases). The CDR3 has 13 amino acids. Germline V gene sequence: CDR1 SGHVS, CDR2 FQNEAQ. V was shortened by 4 bases and J by 8 bases, with 14 bases between the two germline ends. The CDR3 bases are TGTGCCAGCAGCTCGGCCTCTGGGACAGAAGCTTTCTTT. Translating gives CASSSASGTEAFF. The whole variable domain, remainder taken from reference TRBV7-8 and TRBJ1-1, is GAGVSQSPRYKVAKRGQDVALRCDPISGHVSLFWYQQALGQGPEFLTYFQNEAQLDKSGLPSDRFFAERPEGSVSTLKIQRTQQEDSAVYLCASSSASGTEAFFGQGTRLTVV.

The CDR3 sequence is CASSANLGQGRNEQYF. In nucleotides, the CDR3 is TGTGCCAGCAGTGCTAACCTGGGACAGGGGAGAAACGAGCAGTACTTC. This rearrangement joins TRBV6-1 to TRBJ2-7, with 10 bases lining up with TRBD1. The V and J ends lost 4 bases and 5 bases, in that order; junction bases with no gene match: 11. The CDR3 runs 16 residues. The germline V gene encodes CDR1 MNHNS and CDR2 SASEGT.

V is TRBV27 and J is TRBJ2-7; D perhaps matches TRBD1 (5 bases). CDR1 MNHEY and CDR2 SMNVEV come from the germline V gene (reference sequence). This CDR3 is built from 14 residues. V lost 3 bases, J lost 4 bases, and 13 bases lay in between. The CDR3 loop reads CASSFKGNRYEQYF. The CDR3 DNA is TGTGCCAGCAGTTTTAAGGGGAATCGTTACGAGCAGTACTTC.

V is TRBV18 and J is TRBJ2-3, with 8 bases lining up with TRBD1. Germline lookup yields CDR1 KGHSH and CDR2 LQKENI. The CDR3 has 15 residues. The V gene end was trimmed by 5 bases and the J gene end by 3 bases; junction bases not matched to a gene: 7. The CDR3 coding sequence is TGTGCCAGCTCAACAACAGGGGGAACAACAGATACGCAGTATTTT. Residues: CASSTTGGTTDTQYF.

The chain has TRBV4-1 and TRBJ2-7; TRBD2 agrees at 11 bases. This CDR3 comprises 15 residues. CDR1 and CDR2 (germline): MGHRA, YSYEKL. With 5 bases clipped from V and 5 bases from J, the junction kept 8 bases outside the gene matches. CDR3 amino acids: CASSVVLAGAHEQYF. DNA for the CDR3: TGCGCCAGCAGCGTAGTACTAGCGGGGGCCCACGAGCAGTACTTC.

The chain links TRBV7-2 to TRBJ2-3, with D tentatively TRBD1 (7 bases). The V gene's germline CDR1 is SGHTA and CDR2 FQGNSA. V lost 5 bases to trimming and J lost 0 bases, with 15 bases between them. The CDR3 extends over 16 amino acids. In nucleotides, the CDR3 is TGTGCCAGCAGCCCCCAGGGGGGACTCAGCACAGATACGCAGTATTTT. Translating it yields CASSPQGGLSTDTQYF.

The chain combines TRBV2 with TRBJ2-5, with 8 bases that match TRBD2. The length of the CDR3 is 14 residues. CDR1 is SNHLY and CDR2 is FYNNEI in the germline V gene. Germline trimming cut 3 bases from V and 3 bases from J; bases unmatched to any gene: 3. DNA for the CDR3: TGTGCCAGCAGTGATCGGGGGGGTGAAGAGACCCAGTACTTC. It codes for CASSDRGGEETQYF.

The CDR3 DNA reads TGTGCCAGCAGCTCGGACACGAACACTGAAGCTTTCTTT. This encodes CASSSDTNTEAFF. The J gene is TRBJ1-1, the V gene TRBV7-9; a possible D gene is TRBD1 (5 bases). The germline CDR1 and CDR2 sequences are SEHNR and FQNEAQ (reference sequence). This CDR3 is built from 13 residues. Deletions cut 4 bases from V and 1 base from J, with 7 bases between.

The J gene is TRBJ2-3, the V gene TRBV10-2; possible D gene TRBD1, 5 bases. V gave up 3 bases and J gave up 2 bases, with 15 bases separating them. Per germline, CDR1 WSHSY and CDR2 SAAADI. The CDR3 is 16 residues long. The CDR3 DNA reads TGCGCCAGCAGTGACCCCGGACAACTACACACAGATACGCAGTATTTT. This encodes CASSDPGQLHTDTQYF.

The V and J genes are TRBV6-5 and TRBJ2-1; the D gene is possibly TRBD2 (6 bases). Germline CDR1 and CDR2: MNHEY and SVGAGI. V was pared by 4 bases and J by 7 bases, with 20 bases between. The CDR3 length is 16 residues. Here the CDR3 reads CASSSNSGLGGNEQFF. CDR3 nucleotide sequence: TGTGCCAGCAGTTCCAACAGCGGGCTTGGTGGTAATGAGCAGTTCTTC.

The chain couples TRBV6-4 to TRBJ2-2, with D maybe TRBD1 (5 bases). Between the trimmed V and J ends, which lost 2 bases and 3 bases, there was a span of 7 bases. The CDR3 is 14 amino acids. The germline CDR1 and CDR2 sequences are MRHNA and SNTAGT. The CDR3 loop is CASSDGADTGELFF. In DNA, the CDR3 is TGTGCCAGCAGTGACGGGGCGGACACCGGGGAGCTGTTTTTT.

This sequence joins TRBV4-1 and TRBJ1-2; 8 positions match TRBD1. The CDR3 length is 16 residues. V gave up 3 bases and J gave up 4 bases; unmatched junction bases: 10. Per the germline V gene, CDR1 is MGHRA and CDR2 is YSYEKL. CDR3 sequence reads: CASSHAPGQVFYGYTF. The CDR3 DNA reads as TGCGCCAGCAGCCATGCCCCGGGACAGGTATTCTATGGCTACACCTTC.

This clone occurred once. The chain is built from TRBV5-5 and TRBJ1-5; the D gene is possibly TRBD1 (5 bases). CDR1 is SGHKS, CDR2 YYEKEE, per germline (reference sequence). Between the trimmed V and J ends, which lost 3 bases and 0 bases, there was a span of 10 bases. The CDR3 has 15 amino acids. The CDR3 DNA is TGTGCCAGCAGCTACAGGACGGATAGCAATCAGCCCCAGCATTTT. Amino acid sequence: CASSYRTDSNQPQHF.

This sequence joins TRBV5-1 and TRBJ2-3; 7 nucleotides line up with TRBD2. Germline loops: CDR1 SGHRS, CDR2 YFSETQ. After removal of 0 bases from V and 2 bases from J, the junction contained 3 bases not matched to a gene. This CDR3 contains 15 residues. The CDR3 reads CASSLGEGHTDTQYF. CDR3 DNA sequence: TGCGCCAGCAGCTTGGGGGAGGGGCACACAGATACGCAGTATTTT.

This chain links TRBV4-2 with TRBJ1-1, with D unclear. Trimming removed 0 bases from V and 0 bases from J, with 5 bases in between. CDR1 LGHNA and CDR2 YNFKEQ come from the germline V gene. CDR3 length: 14 residues. The CDR3 DNA is TGTGCCAGCAGCCAAGATTTATTGAACACTGAAGCTTTCTTT. This sequence encodes CASSQDLLNTEAFF.

The chain combines TRBV2 with TRBJ1-4; TRBD1 is a possible D gene (5 bases). Trimming removed 3 bases from V and 0 bases from J, with 8 bases in between. This CDR3 spans 15 amino acids. Per the germline V gene, CDR1 is SNHLY and CDR2 is FYNNEI. In DNA form, the CDR3 reads TGTGCCAGCAGTGATTGGACAACAACTAATGAAAAACTGTTTTTT. It translates to CASSDWTTTNEKLFF.

This clone was observed a single time. The V call is TRBV5-1, the J call TRBJ1-4, with 10 positions matching TRBD1. Germline-derived CDR1 and CDR2 are SGHRS and YFSETQ. The CDR3 has 14 amino acids. Trimming removed 4 bases from V and 6 bases from J; junction bases left unmatched: 3. The DNA for the CDR3 is TGCGCCAGCAGCCCCGGACAGGGGGATGAAAAACTGTTTTTT. It specifies CASSPGQGDEKLFF. The full variable domain, with the rest looked up from reference TRBV5-1 and TRBJ1-4, is KAGVTQTPRYLIKTRGQQVTLSCSPISGHRSVSWYQQTPGQGLQFLFEYFSETQRNKGNFPGRFSGRQFSNSRSEMNVSTLELGDSALYLCASSPGQGDEKLFFGSGTQLSVL.

The rearrangement joins TRBV21-1 to TRBJ2-7; the tabulated D call, TRBD1, remains unverified against the DNA. TRBV21-1 is recorded as a pseudogene. The CDR3 covers 16 residues. CDR3 amino acids: CASSTYSIGTGYEQYF. The CDR3 region has the DNA TGTGCCAGCAGCACCTATTCGATCGGGACAGGCTACGAGCAGTACTTC.

The chain couples TRBV2 to TRBJ2-7; 8 nucleotides match TRBD2. This CDR3 has 15 amino acids. V was clipped by 4 bases and J by 6 bases; unmatched bases: 11. Looked up from germline, CDR1 is SNHLY and CDR2 is FYNNEI. Here the CDR3 DNA reads TGTGCCAGCAGTGTAGGTCGGACTAGCAGCGGCGAGCAGTACTTC. Its protein product is CASSVGRTSSGEQYF.

The chain links TRBV6-4 to TRBJ2-3; 8 nucleotides line up with TRBD2. The CDR3 covers 16 residues. Germline CDR1 reads MRHNA; CDR2 reads SNTAGT. The junction had 4 bases not matched to a gene; V was cut back by 2 bases and J by 0 bases. The CDR3 DNA reads as TGTGCCAGCAGTGACGAGGCGGGGGGTAGCACAGATACGCAGTATTTT. It codes for CASSDEAGGSTDTQYF.

Only a few counts were recorded for this clone. The chain couples TRBV2 to TRBJ2-7; tentative D call: TRBD2 (6 bases). Trimming stripped 8 bases from V and 2 bases from J, with 10 bases between. The CDR3 consists of 12 residues. The germline V gene has CDR1 SNHLY and CDR2 FYNNEI. CDR3 region: CASGGSPYEQYF. DNA for the CDR3: TGTGCCAGCGGGGGGTCCCCCTACGAGCAGTACTTC.

The CDR3 sequence: CASSPGGAHGNTIYF. The DNA of the CDR3 is TGTGCCAGCAGCCCCGGGGGGGCGCACGGAAACACCATATATTTT. The rearrangement links TRBV9 to TRBJ1-3, with TRBD1 as a possible D gene (6 bases). Between the trimmed V and J ends, which lost 4 bases and 4 bases, there was a span of 15 bases. The CDR3 has 15 residues. CDR1 is SGDLS and CDR2 is YYNGEE in the germline V gene.

The genes are TRBV6-5 and TRBJ1-5, with TRBD1 as a possible D gene (5 bases). V was cut by 6 bases and J by 6 bases, with 15 bases left in between. The CDR3 totals 14 residues. The germline V gene has CDR1 MNHEY and CDR2 SVGAGI. The CDR3 region is CASSQSQGTQPQHF. The CDR3 DNA sequence: TGTGCCAGCAGCCAAAGTCAGGGAACTCAGCCCCAGCATTTT.

The chain is built from TRBV27 and TRBJ1-5; the match to TRBD1 covers 7 bases. Trimming removed 4 bases from V and 6 bases from J; junction bases left unmatched: 9. Germline V gene lookup returns CDR1 MNHEY and CDR2 SMNVEV (reference sequence). There are 15 residues in the CDR3. In DNA, the CDR3 is TGTGCCAGCAGTTGGAATGGACAGGATATTCAGCCCCAGCATTTT. It is translated as CASSWNGQDIQPQHF.